This section outlines one TCR beta chain sequence together with its context. What it binds is unknown. With no exception, relapse followed autologous stem cell transplantation in all patients, and brentuximab vedotin exposure varied. The entry originates in a study of PD-1 blockade in classical Hodgkin lymphoma. Turning to the study itself: Intravenous infusions of nivolumab 3 mg/kg reached patients every 2 weeks. Study-wide findings and caveats: CD4+ TCR diversity climbed significantly by C4D1, unlike CD8+ TCR diversity. After ASCT, patients who started nivolumab under 1 year later were excluded. Complete responders started with a diversity level that resembled newly diagnosed patients at baseline.

The method was immunoSEQ multiplex PCR; TCRdb's version includes in-frame clones alone and lacks a portion of them. This sample yields 40,000 or so clones, of which over 60% are seen a single time; approximately 10% belongs to the top ten. CDR3 size: 13 residues. Trimming took 6 bases from V and 5 from J, leaving 13 bases between them. Germline-derived CDR1 and CDR2 are SEHNR and FQNEAQ (reference sequence). Sequencing was performed on peripheral blood mononuclear cells (PBMCs), taken at baseline. The receptor was derived from a human donor with classical Hodgkin lymphoma. This sequence joins TRBV7-9 and TRBJ2-5; possibly TRBD2 for D (6 bases). In nucleotides, the CDR3 is TGTGCCAGCAGTCAAAGTGGGGGGGAGACCCAGTACTTC. Its protein product is CASSQSGGETQYF.